Here is one T cell receptor (beta chain) with its context. Its antigen is not identified. The CDR3 consists of 13 residues. V shed 3 bases, J shed 9 bases, and the junction held 7 bases outside the gene matches. CDR1 is SGHTA and CDR2 is FQGNSA in the germline V gene. This record comes from a study of shared clonotypes between healthy human individuals. Clones were sequenced by immunoSEQ multiplex PCR, and TCRdb holds only the in-frame ones, with some missing. The table has approximately 2.4 million clones, approximately 94% seen once; the top ten hold around 0.13%. Study results and limitations: Clonotypes which were not shared had lower generation probabilities than clonotypes that all four donors shared. Rarefaction demonstrated incomplete sorted-subset sequencing despite large depth.

The chain is built from TRBV7-2 and TRBJ2-5, with 7 bases aligning to TRBD1. Input material: naive CD4+ T cells sorted from blood. Subset meaning: CD45RA+ positively selected. This TCR was sampled from a man younger than 35 in good health. The CDR3 region has the DNA TGTGCCAGCAGCTTTATGAAGGGGGCGGCCCAGTACTTC. This gives the protein CASSFMKGAAQYF.